Listed here are 7 T cell receptor beta chains from one sample, sequenced in a study of T cells in Graves' hyperthyroidism and ophthalmopathy. TCR beta CDR3 regions were amplified from RNA transcripts. HTBI primers were employed in a first-round RT-PCR of the TCR CDR3. TCRdb re-derived calls from the multiplex PCR reads in MiXCR, one entry per CDR3 protein. The profile shows 250,000 to 400,000 distinct CDR3 sequences, 12% to 15% of them singletons. The sequenced sample was blood. Receptors were obtained from a woman aged 40 to 55 with Graves' ophthalmopathy.

This clonotype was observed many times. V and J are TRBV7-9 and TRBJ2-7; 9 nucleotides match TRBD2. V shed 5 bases, J shed 3 bases, and the junction held 17 bases outside the gene matches. Germline CDR1 SEHNR, CDR2 FQNEAQ (reference sequence). This CDR3 has 18 residues. The DNA of the CDR3 is TGTGCCAGCAGCCGCAGCCCCCCCTCTAGCGGGATTTTCTACGAGCAGTACTTC. It codes for CASSRSPPSSGIFYEQYF.

The chain recombines TRBV4-2 with TRBJ2-1; TRBD2 is a possible D gene (5 bases). Trimming shortened V by 0 bases and J by 9 bases, and 21 bases separated the two germline ends. Per germline, CDR1 LGHNA and CDR2 YNFKEQ. This CDR3 spans 17 amino acids. As DNA, the CDR3 is TGTGCCAGCAGCCAAGAAGGTCTAGCACTGGCTGCTACTGAGCAGTTCTTC. Translation gives CASSQEGLALAATEQFF.

Comments on this clonotype: A read error is possible here, since a much larger clone lies one base away. The CDR3 is CSANPPSRVTDTRYF. In DNA, the CDR3 is TGCAGTGCTAACCCCCCTAGCCGAGTCACAGATACGCGGTATTTT. The chain joins TRBV20-1 to TRBJ2-3, with D tentatively TRBD2 (5 bases). Germline V lookup: CDR1 DFQATT, CDR2 SNEGSKA (reference sequence). The CDR3 sequence is 15 residues long.

This clonotype was found many times. The chain has TRBV19 and TRBJ1-1; D is possibly TRBD1 (5 bases). The CDR3 loop spans 13 amino acids. CDR1 and CDR2 from the germline V gene are LNHDA and SQIVND (reference sequence). Trimming removed 5 bases at V and 1 base at J, with 8 bases between. The CDR3 DNA sequence: TGTGCCAGTAGTTGGCAGGGGAACACTGAAGCTTTCTTT. This sequence encodes CASSWQGNTEAFF.

The chain couples TRBV6-1 to TRBJ2-2; no firm D call. Per the germline V gene, CDR1 is MNHNS and CDR2 is SASEGT. This CDR3 has 12 residues. Trimming took 7 bases from V and 3 from J, leaving 6 bases between them. The CDR3 region has the DNA TGTGCCAGCATGAAGTACACCGGGGAGCTGTTTTTT. This encodes CASMKYTGELFF.

The J gene is TRBJ1-1, the V gene TRBV7-8, with D perhaps TRBD1 (6 bases). Germline V gene data show CDR1 as SGHVS and CDR2 as FQNEAQ. CDR3 length: 13 residues. V shed 1 base and J shed 7 bases, with 10 bases lying between them. CDR3 DNA sequence: TGTGCCAGCAGCTTAGACAGGGCGGGTGAAGCTTTCTTT. It specifies CASSLDRAGEAFF.

This clonotype occurred many times. Germline and junction disagree at one end, which may indicate a read error. The rearrangement links TRBV10-3 to TRBJ2-2; maybe TRBD1 (6 bases). CDR1 is ENHRY and CDR2 is SYGVKD in the germline V gene. There are 16 residues in the CDR3. This CDR3 reads CAIIEGDRLNTGELFF. The DNA for the CDR3 is TGTGCCATCATTGAGGGCGACAGGTTGAACACCGGGGAGCTGTTTTTT.